Here is one TCR beta chain with its context. These data are taken from a study of blood T cell repertoires in COVID-19. Study context: PBMCs, B-cell-depleted T cells, or T cells provided the cDNA or gDNA that made up the material.

Cohort placement rested on clinical history that participants reported themselves. Recovery among Cohort 3 donors was established by two negative PCRs, clearance, or symptom resolution. Germline CDR1 is SGHDN and CDR2 is FVKESK. The CDR3 spans 17 residues. The ends were cut back, 0 bases at V and 9 bases at J, with 21 bases in the middle. Sequencing used immunoSEQ multiplex PCR; TCRdb keeps in-frame clones, though not all of them. The table has about 160,000 clones, roughly 84% seen once. This receptor was obtained from a woman between 50 and 59 years old who had recovered from COVID-19. The chain joins TRBV14 to TRBJ1-5; D not certain. Sequenced sample: PBMCs or T cells enriched from blood (not recorded which). CDR3 sequence: CASSQERRRETLWPQHF. The DNA of the CDR3 is TGTGCCAGCAGCCAAGAGAGACGGAGGGAGACCCTTTGGCCCCAGCATTTT.